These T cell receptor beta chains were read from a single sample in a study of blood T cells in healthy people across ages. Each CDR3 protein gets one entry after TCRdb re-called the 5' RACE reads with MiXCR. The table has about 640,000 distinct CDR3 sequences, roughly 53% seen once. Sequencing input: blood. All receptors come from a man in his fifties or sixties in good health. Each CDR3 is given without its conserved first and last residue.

CDR3: ASRGLEGPNYGYT; V: TRBV10-2
CDR3: ASSLWDTTYNEQF; V: TRBV12-3/TRBV12-4
CDR3: ATSDPDPTTYNEQF; V: TRBV24-1
CDR3: ASSLSGVGNTEAF; V: TRBV3-1
CDR3: ASSVIAKNIQY; V: TRBV6-6
CDR3: ATSRGQGADTQY; V: TRBV24-1
CDR3: ASSVEGSLSYEQY; V: TRBV7-9
CDR3: ASGTGAPNTEAF; V: TRBV28
CDR3: ASSGTSTDTQY; V: TRBV5-1
CDR3: ASSSLTSGGPIASPSYNEQF; V: TRBV5-1
CDR3: SARGGTSLNEQF; V: TRBV20-1
CDR3: ASSLVGGAEPF; V: TRBV5-1
CDR3: ASRDSASNEKLF; V: TRBV25-1
CDR3: ASVSVGQGATDTQY; V: TRBV6-6
CDR3: SAYTFPPEHSADNEQF; V: TRBV20-1
CDR3: ASRRESSYNSPLH; V: TRBV6-6
CDR3: ASRQGADGYT; V: TRBV5-1
CDR3: ASSQDWADTNYGYT; V: TRBV4-1
CDR3: ASSSLAGYNEQF; V: TRBV7-2
CDR3: ASSQGQGPLGNEKLF; V: TRBV4-1
CDR3: ASSQARHGYT; V: TRBV14
CDR3: SVVASYEQY; V: TRBV29-1
CDR3: SVVGGRAADTQY; V: TRBV29-1
CDR3: ASSFSGPQF; V: TRBV28
CDR3: ASSETEGDNEQF; V: TRBV2
CDR3: ASSNMGQGLSYGQY; V: TRBV13
CDR3: ASSLEARVLGFGAQY; V: TRBV5-1
CDR3: ASSLALTGTNSPLH; V: TRBV5-1
CDR3: ASSQRTGLETQY; V: TRBV3-1
CDR3: ASSLTKGPGTPYEQY; V: TRBV7-8
CDR3: ASLTGLAGGFHEQF; V: TRBV6-4
CDR3: SARDLPGNTIY; V: TRBV20-1
CDR3: ASSLDRGGREETQY; V: TRBV7-2
CDR3: ASSQDPRGGAQETQY; V: TRBV4-2
CDR3: AIGSGGNTDTQY; V: TRBV10-3
CDR3: ASSPEMGLSETQY; V: TRBV7-9
CDR3: ASSLGMLGGSGNTIY; V: TRBV5-1
CDR3: ASSLGLQGAETQY; V: TRBV5-1
CDR3: ASSQGQYGYT; V: TRBV5-6
CDR3: ASSHRQGRTDTQY; V: TRBV3-1
CDR3: SAPSGLENNEQY; V: TRBV20-1
CDR3: ASSRDRDGTDTQY; V: TRBV3-1
CDR3: ASSPGTSRTTGQY; V: TRBV4-1
CDR3: ATSDLPGANQETQY; V: TRBV24-1
CDR3: AITTGTNYGYT; V: TRBV10-3
CDR3: ASGLARESGELF; V: TRBV7-7
CDR3: ASSGEGHQSYGYT; V: TRBV4-3
CDR3: ASSQNNEKLF; V: TRBV3-1
CDR3: ASSIQGLSTDTQY; V: TRBV5-1
CDR3: SVGKGNEQY; V: TRBV29-1
CDR3: ASSAASGGRETQY; V: TRBV9
CDR3: SLSIGGSETQY; V: TRBV29-1
CDR3: SAREDSASRVTDTQY; V: TRBV20-1
CDR3: ASSTLGQGNSPLH; V: TRBV5-1
CDR3: ASRPNTGREQY; V: TRBV7-9